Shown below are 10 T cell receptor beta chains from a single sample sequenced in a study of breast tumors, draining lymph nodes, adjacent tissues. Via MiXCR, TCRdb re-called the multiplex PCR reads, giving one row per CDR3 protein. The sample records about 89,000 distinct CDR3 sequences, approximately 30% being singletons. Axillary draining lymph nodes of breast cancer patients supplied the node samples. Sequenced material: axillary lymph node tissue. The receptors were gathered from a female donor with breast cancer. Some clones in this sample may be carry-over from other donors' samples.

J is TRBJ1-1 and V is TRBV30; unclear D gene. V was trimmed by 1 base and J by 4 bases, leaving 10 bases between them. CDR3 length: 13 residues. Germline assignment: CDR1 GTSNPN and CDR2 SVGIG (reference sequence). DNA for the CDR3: TGTGCCTGGAGTGAATACAAAGGCACTGAAGCTTTCTTT. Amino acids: CAWSEYKGTEAFF.

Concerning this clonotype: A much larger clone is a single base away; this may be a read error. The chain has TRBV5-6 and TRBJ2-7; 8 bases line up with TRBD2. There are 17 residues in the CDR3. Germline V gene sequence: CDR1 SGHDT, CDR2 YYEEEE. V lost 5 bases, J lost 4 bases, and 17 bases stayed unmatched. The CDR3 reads CASSRAWTSGSAYEQYF. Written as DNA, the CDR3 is TGTGCCAGCAGTCGGGCGTGGACGAGCGGGAGTGCTTACGAGCAGTACTTC.

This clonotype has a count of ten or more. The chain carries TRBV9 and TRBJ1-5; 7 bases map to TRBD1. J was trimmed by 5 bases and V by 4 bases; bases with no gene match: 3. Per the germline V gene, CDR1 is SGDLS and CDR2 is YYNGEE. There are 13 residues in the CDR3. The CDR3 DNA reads TGTGCCAGCAGCAGGGGGCCGGATCAGCCCCAGCATTTT. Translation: CASSRGPDQPQHF.

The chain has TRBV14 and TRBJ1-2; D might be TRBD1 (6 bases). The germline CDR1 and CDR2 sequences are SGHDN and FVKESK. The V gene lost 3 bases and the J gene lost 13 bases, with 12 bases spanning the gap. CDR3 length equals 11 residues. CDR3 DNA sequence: TGTGCCAGCAGCCAGGGGGGGCTTCCCACCTTC. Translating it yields CASSQGGLPTF.

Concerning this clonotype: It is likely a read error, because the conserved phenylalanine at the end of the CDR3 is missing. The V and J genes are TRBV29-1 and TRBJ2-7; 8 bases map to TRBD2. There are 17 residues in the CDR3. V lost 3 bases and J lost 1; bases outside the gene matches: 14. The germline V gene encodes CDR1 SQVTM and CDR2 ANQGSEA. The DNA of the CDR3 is TGCAGCGTTGACCAAATAGGGAGCGGGAGTGGGTCCTACGAGCAGTACCTA. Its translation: CSVDQIGSGSGSYEQYL.

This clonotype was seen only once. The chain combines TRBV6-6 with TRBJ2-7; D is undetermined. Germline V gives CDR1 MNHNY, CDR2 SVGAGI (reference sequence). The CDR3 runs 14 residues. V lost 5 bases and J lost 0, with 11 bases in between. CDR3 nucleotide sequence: TGTGCCAGCAGTCCCCTGGGCAGCTCCTACGAGCAGTACTTC. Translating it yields CASSPLGSSYEQYF.

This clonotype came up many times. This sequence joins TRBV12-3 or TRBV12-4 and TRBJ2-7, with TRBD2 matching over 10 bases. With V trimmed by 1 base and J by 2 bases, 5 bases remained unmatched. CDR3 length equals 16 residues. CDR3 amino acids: CASSLGSSGRTYEQYF. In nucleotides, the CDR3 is TGTGCCAGCAGTTTAGGCTCTAGCGGGAGAACCTACGAGCAGTACTTC.

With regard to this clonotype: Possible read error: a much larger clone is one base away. The CDR3 DNA follows: TGTGCCAGCAGACCCCCCTCGATCGTCGATGAGCAGTTCTTC. Protein: CASRPPSIVDEQFF. This chain joins TRBV6-2 or TRBV6-3 and TRBJ2-1; D gene ambiguous. The CDR3 spans 14 residues. With 6 bases removed from V and 8 bases from J, the gap between germline ends came to 17 bases. Germline V gene sequence: CDR1 MNHEY, CDR2 SVGEGT.

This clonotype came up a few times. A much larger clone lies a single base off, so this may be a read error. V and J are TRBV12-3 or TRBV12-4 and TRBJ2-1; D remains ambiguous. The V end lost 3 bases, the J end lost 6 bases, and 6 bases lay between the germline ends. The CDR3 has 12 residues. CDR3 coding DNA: TGTGCCAGCAGTTTCACCGGCAATGAGCAGTTCTTC. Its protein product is CASSFTGNEQFF.

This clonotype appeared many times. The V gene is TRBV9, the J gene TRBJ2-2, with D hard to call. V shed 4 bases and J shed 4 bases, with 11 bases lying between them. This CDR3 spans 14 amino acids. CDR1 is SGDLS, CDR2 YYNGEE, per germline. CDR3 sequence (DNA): TGTGCCAGCAGCTCAGACTTAACCACCGGGGAGCTGTTTTTT. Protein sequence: CASSSDLTTGELFF.